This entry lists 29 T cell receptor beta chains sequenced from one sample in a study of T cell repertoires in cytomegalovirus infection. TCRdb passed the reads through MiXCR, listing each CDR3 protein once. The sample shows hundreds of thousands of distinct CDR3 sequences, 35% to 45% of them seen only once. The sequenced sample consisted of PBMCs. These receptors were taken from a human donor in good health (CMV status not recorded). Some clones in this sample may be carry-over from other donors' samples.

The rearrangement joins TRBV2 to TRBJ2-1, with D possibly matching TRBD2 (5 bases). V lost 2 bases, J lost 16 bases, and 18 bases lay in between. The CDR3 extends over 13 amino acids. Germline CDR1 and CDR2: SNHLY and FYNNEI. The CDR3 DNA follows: TGTGCCAGCAGTGAATGGGAGAATCTATCCTTTTTCTTC. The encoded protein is CASSEWENLSFFF.

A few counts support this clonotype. This CDR3 is CASSLWGGEMNTEAFF. The CDR3 bases are TGTGCCAGCAGCTTGTGGGGTGGAGAGATGAACACTGAAGCTTTCTTT. The chain carries TRBV5-6 and TRBJ1-1; D uncertain. With 1 base removed from V and 0 bases from J, the gap between germline ends came to 13 bases. CDR1 is SGHDT, CDR2 YYEEEE, per germline. There are 16 residues in the CDR3.

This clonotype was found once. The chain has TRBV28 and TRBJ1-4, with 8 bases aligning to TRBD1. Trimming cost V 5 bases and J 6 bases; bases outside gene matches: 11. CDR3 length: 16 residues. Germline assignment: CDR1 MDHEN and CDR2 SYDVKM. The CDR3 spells CASSLPRTGRYEKLFF. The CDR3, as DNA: TGTGCCAGCAGTCTCCCTCGGACAGGGCGATATGAAAAACTGTTTTTT.

The CDR3 coding sequence is TGCAGTGCACCAGGGGGAGGTGTCAATCAGCCCCAGCATTTT. Protein: CSAPGGGVNQPQHF. The gene calls are TRBV20-1 and TRBJ1-5; 7 bases fit TRBD1. The CDR3 has 14 amino acids. Trimming took 6 bases from V and 3 from J; bases not matched to a gene: 8. Germline lookup yields CDR1 DFQATT and CDR2 SNEGSKA (reference sequence).

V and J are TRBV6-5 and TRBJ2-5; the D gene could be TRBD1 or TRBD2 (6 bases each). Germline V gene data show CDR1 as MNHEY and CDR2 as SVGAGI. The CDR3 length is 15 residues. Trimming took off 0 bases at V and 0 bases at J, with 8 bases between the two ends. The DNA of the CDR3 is TGTGCCAGCAGTTACTCAGGGGGGCACCAAGAGACCCAGTACTTC. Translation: CASSYSGGHQETQYF.

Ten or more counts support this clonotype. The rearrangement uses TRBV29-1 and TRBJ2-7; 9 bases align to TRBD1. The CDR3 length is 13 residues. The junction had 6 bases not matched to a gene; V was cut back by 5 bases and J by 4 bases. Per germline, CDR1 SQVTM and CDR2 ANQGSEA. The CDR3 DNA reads TGCAGCGTTACACAGGGGGCAAGATACGAGCAGTACTTC. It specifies CSVTQGARYEQYF.

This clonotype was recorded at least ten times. The CDR3 bases are TGTGCCAGTCGCCCCGGGGCCAACGTCCTGACTTTC. Its protein is CASRPGANVLTF. The genes are TRBV12-3 or TRBV12-4 and TRBJ2-6; D unclear. The CDR3 consists of 12 residues. Trimming shortened V by 9 bases and J by 4 bases, and 7 bases separated the two germline ends.

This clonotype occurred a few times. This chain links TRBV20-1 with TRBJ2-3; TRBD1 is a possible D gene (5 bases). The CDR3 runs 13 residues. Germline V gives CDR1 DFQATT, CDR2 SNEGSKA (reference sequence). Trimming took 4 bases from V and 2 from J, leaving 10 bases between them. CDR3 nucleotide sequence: TGCAGTGCTACAGACAGCAACACAGATACGCAGTATTTT. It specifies CSATDSNTDTQYF.

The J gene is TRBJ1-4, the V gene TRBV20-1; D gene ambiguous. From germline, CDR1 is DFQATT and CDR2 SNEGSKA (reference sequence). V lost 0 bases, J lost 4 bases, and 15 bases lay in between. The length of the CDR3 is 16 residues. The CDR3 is CSARDRNIGNNEKLFF. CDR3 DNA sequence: TGCAGTGCTAGAGATCGAAATATTGGGAATAATGAAAAACTGTTTTTT.

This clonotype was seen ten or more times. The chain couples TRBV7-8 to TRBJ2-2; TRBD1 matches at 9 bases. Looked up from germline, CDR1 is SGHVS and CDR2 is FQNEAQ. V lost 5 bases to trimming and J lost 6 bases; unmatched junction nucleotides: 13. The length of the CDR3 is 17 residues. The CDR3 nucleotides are TGTGCCAGCAGCCTAAACAGGGGGCGGGAGATAGCCGGGGAGCTGTTTTTT. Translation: CASSLNRGREIAGELFF.

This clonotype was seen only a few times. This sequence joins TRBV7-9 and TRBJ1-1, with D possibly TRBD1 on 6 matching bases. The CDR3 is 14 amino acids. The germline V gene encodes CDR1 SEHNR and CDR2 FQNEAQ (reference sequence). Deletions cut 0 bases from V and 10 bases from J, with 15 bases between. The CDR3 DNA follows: TGTGCCAGCAGCTTAGCGGGGGGGGGCTCCGGAGCTTTCTTT. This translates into CASSLAGGGSGAFF.

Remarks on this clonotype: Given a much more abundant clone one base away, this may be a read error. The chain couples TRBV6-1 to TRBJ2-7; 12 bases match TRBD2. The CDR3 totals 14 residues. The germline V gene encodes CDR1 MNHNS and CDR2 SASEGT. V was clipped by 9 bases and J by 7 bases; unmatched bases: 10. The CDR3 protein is CARSYLAGGQEQYF. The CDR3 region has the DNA TGTGCCAGAAGTTATCTAGCGGGGGGGCAAGAGCAGTACTTC.

As DNA, the CDR3 is TGTGCCAGCAGTTTGGCAGGGACAGGTAGAGGTGGCTACACCTTC. It encodes CASSLAGTGRGGYTF. This chain links TRBV28 with TRBJ1-2, with 8 nucleotides matching TRBD1. The germline V gene encodes CDR1 MDHEN and CDR2 SYDVKM. The J segment lost 7 bases and the V segment lost 3 bases, leaving 10 bases of the junction unmatched. The CDR3 is made up of 15 amino acids.

The CDR3 sequence: CAISESVGAGAKNIQYF. CDR3 sequence (DNA): TGTGCCATCAGTGAGTCGGTAGGGGCTGGAGCCAAAAACATTCAGTACTTC. The gene calls are TRBV10-3 and TRBJ2-4, with D maybe TRBD1 (5 bases). The CDR3 covers 17 residues. The ends were cut back, 0 bases at V and 0 bases at J, with 12 bases in the middle. The germline V gene encodes CDR1 ENHRY and CDR2 SYGVKD.

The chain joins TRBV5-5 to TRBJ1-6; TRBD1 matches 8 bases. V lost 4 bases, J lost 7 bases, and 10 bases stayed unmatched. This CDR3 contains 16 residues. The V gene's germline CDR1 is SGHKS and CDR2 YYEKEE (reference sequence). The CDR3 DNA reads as TGTGCCAGCAGCCAGGACAGGGACACGCCAAATTCACCCCTCCACTTT. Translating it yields CASSQDRDTPNSPLHF.

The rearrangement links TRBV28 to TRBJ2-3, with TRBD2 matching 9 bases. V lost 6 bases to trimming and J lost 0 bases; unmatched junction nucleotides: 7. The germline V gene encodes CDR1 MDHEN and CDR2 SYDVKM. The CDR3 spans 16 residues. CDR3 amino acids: CASSLAGITSTDTQYF. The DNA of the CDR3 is TGTGCCAGCAGCCTAGCGGGAATAACTAGCACAGATACGCAGTATTTT.

In DNA, the CDR3 is TGCGCCAGCAGCGAACGCTCTCGGGGCGAAAAACTGTTTTTT. Protein sequence: CASSERSRGEKLFF. This rearrangement joins TRBV4-1 to TRBJ1-4, with D perhaps matching TRBD1 (5 bases). Germline V gene data show CDR1 as MGHRA and CDR2 as YSYEKL. V was shortened by 5 bases and J by 8 bases, with 15 bases between the two germline ends. The CDR3 extends over 14 amino acids.

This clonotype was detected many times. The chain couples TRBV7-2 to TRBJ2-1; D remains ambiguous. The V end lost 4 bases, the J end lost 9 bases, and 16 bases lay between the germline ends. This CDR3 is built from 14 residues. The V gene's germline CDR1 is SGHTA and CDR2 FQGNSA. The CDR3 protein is CASSSSNLPGEQFF. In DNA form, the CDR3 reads TGTGCCAGCAGCTCCTCAAACCTCCCTGGTGAGCAGTTCTTC.

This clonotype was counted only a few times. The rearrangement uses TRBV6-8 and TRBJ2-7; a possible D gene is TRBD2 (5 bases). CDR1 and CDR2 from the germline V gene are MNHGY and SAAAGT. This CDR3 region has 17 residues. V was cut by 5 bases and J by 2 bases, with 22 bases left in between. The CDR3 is CASSEEELGWRTYEQYF. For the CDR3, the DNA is TGTGCCAGCAGTGAAGAGGAACTAGGATGGCGGACCTACGAGCAGTACTTC.

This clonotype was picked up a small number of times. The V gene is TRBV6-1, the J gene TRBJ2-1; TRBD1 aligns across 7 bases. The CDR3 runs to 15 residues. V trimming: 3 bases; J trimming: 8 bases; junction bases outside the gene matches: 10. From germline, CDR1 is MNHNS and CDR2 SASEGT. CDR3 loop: CASSEATGFPDEQFF. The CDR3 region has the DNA TGTGCCAGCAGTGAGGCGACAGGGTTCCCCGATGAGCAGTTCTTC.

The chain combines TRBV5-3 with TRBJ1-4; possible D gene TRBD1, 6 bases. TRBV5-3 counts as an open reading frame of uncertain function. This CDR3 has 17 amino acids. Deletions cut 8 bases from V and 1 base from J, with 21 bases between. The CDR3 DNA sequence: TGTGCCAGCAGCCCGGGGGGGGCCACGGGAACTAATGAAAAACTGTTTTTT. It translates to CASSPGGATGTNEKLFF.

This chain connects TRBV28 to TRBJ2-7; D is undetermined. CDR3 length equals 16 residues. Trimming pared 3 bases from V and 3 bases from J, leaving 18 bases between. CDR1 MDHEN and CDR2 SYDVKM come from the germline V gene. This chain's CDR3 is CASSFLPTPTFYEQYF. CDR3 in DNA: TGTGCCAGCAGTTTCCTCCCGACCCCGACCTTCTACGAGCAGTACTTC.

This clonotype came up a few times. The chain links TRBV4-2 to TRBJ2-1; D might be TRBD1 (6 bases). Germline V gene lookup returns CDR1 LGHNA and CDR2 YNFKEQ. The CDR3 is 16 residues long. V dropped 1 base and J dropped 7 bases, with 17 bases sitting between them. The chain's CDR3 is CASSQGQGTLGNEQFF. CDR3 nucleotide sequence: TGTGCCAGCAGCCAAGGTCAGGGGACCCTTGGGAATGAGCAGTTCTTC.

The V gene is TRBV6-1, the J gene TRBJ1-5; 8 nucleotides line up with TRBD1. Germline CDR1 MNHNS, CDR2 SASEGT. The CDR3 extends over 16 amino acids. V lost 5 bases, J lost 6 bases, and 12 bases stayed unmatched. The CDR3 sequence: CASSNSPGGGSQPQHF. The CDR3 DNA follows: TGTGCCAGCAGTAATTCGCCAGGGGGCGGAAGTCAGCCCCAGCATTTT.

The chain's CDR3 is CASSTHSAYNEQFF. CDR3 nucleotide sequence: TGTGCCAGCAGTACGCACAGCGCTTACAATGAGCAGTTCTTC. The chain combines TRBV28 with TRBJ2-1; the D is unclear. Looked up from germline, CDR1 is MDHEN and CDR2 is SYDVKM. This CDR3 has 14 amino acids. The ends were cut back, 5 bases at V and 4 bases at J, with 12 bases in the middle.

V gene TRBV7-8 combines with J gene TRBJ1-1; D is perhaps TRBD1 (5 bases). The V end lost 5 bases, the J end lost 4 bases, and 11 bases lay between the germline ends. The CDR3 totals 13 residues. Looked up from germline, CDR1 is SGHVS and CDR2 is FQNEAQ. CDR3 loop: CASSRGHLTEAFF. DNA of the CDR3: TGTGCCAGCAGCCGAGGACACCTCACTGAAGCTTTCTTT.

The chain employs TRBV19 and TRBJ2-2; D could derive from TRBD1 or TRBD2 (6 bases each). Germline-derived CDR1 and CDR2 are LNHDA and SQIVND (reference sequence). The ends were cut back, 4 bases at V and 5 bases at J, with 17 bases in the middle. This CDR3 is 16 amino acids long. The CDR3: CASSSPGGSGTGELFF. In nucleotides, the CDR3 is TGTGCCAGTAGTAGCCCCGGGGGCTCGGGTACCGGGGAGCTGTTTTTT.

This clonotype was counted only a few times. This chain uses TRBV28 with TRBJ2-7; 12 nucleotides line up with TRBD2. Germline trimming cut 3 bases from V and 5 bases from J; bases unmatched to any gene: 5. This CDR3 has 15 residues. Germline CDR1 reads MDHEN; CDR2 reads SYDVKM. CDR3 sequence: CASSLSTSGGHEQYF. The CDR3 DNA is TGTGCCAGCAGTTTGTCAACTAGCGGGGGGCACGAGCAGTACTTC.

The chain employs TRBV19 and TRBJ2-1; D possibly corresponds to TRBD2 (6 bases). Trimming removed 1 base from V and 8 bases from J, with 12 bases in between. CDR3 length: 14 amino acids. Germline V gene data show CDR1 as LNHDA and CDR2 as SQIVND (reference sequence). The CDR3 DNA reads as TGTGCCAGTAGTATAGTTGACTGGGGGGATGAGCAGTTCTTC. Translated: CASSIVDWGDEQFF.